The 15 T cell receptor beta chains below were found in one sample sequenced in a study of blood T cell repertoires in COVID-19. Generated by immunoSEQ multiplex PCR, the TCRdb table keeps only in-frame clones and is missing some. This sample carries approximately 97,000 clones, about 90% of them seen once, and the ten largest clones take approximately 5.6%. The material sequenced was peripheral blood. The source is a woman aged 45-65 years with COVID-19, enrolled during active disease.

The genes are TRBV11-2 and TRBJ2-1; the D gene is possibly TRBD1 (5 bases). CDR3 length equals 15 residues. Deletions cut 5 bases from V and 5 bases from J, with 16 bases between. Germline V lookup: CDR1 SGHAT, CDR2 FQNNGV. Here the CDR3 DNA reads TGTGCCAGCAGCCCCTGGGCAGGGCTGAACAATGAGCAGTTCTTC. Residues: CASSPWAGLNNEQFF.

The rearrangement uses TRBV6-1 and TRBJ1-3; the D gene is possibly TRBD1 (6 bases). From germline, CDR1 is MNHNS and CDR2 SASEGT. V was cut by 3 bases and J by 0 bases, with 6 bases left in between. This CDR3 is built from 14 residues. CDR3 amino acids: CASSEDSSGNTIYF. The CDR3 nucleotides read TGTGCCAGCAGTGAGGACAGCTCTGGAAACACCATATATTTT.

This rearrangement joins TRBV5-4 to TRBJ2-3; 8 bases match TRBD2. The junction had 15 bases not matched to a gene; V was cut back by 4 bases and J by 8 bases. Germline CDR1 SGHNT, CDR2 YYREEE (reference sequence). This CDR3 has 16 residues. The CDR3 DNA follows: TGTGCCAGCAGCCCCGTCTCGGGGGGGTCGAGCGGTACGCAGTATTTT. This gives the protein CASSPVSGGSSGTQYF.

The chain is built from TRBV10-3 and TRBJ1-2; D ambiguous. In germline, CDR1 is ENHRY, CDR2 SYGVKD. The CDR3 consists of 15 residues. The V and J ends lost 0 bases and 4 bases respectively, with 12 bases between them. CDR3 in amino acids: CAISESGPGGYGYTF. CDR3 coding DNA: TGTGCCATCAGTGAGTCCGGCCCCGGAGGCTATGGCTACACCTTC.

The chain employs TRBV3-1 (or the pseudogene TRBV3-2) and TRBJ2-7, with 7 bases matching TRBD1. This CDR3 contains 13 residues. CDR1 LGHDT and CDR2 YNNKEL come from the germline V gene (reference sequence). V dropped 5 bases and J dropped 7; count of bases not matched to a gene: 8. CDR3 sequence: CASSTQGFGEQYF. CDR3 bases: TGTGCCAGCAGCACACAGGGGTTTGGGGAGCAGTACTTC.

The DNA for the CDR3 is TGTGCCAGTAGCCCCATGACAGGAAATCAGCCCCAGCATTTT. Protein: CASSPMTGNQPQHF. The chain uses TRBV19 and TRBJ1-5, with D maybe TRBD1 (6 bases). Trimming left V 6 bases short and J 4 bases short, with 13 bases between. CDR1 LNHDA and CDR2 SQIVND come from the germline V gene (reference sequence). CDR3 length: 14 residues.

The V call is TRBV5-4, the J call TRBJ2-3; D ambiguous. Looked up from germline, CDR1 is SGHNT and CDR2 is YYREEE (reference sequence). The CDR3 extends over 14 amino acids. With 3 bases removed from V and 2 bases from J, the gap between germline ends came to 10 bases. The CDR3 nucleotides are TGTGCCAGCAGCTCTTCCAGACTCACAGATACGCAGTATTTT. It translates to CASSSSRLTDTQYF.

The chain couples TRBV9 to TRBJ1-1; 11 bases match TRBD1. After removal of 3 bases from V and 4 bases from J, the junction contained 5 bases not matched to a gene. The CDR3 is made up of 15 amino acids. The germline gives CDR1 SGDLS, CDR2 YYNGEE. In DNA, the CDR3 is TGTGCCAGCAGCGAGGGAGGGACAGGGGGCACTGAAGCTTTCTTT. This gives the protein CASSEGGTGGTEAFF.

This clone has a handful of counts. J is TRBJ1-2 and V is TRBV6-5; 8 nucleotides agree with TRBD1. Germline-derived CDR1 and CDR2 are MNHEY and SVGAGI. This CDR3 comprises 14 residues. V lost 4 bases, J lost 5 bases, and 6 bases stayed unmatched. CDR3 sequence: CASSFGQGRYGYTF. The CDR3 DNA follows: TGTGCCAGCAGTTTTGGACAGGGCCGTTATGGCTACACCTTC.

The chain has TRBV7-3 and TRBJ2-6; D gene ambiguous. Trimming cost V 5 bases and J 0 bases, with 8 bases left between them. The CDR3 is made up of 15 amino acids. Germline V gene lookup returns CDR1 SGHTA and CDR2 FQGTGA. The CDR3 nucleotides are TGTGCCAGCAGCCCAGATACCTCTGGGGCCAACGTCCTGACTTTC. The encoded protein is CASSPDTSGANVLTF. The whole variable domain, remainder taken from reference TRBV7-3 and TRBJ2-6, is GAGVSQTPSNKVTEKGKYVELRCDPISGHTALYWYRQSLGQGPEFLIYFQGTGAADDSGLPNDRFFAVRPEGSVSTLKIQRTERGDSAVYLCASSPDTSGANVLTFGAGSRLTVL.

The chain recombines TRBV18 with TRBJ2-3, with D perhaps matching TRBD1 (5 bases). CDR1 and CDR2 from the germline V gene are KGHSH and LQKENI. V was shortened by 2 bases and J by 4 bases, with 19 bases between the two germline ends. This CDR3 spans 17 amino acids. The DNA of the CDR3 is TGTGCCAGCTCACCAGGGGCGATCGGCGGACGGTCAGATACGCAGTATTTT. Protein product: CASSPGAIGGRSDTQYF.

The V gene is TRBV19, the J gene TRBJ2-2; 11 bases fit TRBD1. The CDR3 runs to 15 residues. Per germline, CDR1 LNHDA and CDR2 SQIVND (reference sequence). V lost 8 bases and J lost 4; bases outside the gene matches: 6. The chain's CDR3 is CASELGTGGTGELFF. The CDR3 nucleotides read TGTGCCAGTGAATTAGGGACAGGGGGCACCGGGGAGCTGTTTTTT.

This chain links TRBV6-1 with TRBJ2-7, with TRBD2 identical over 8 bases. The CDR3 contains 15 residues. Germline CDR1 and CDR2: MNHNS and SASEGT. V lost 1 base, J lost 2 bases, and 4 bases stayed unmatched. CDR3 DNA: TGTGCCAGCAGTGAAGACGGGGGGGCCCCCTACGAGCAGTACTTC. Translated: CASSEDGGAPYEQYF.

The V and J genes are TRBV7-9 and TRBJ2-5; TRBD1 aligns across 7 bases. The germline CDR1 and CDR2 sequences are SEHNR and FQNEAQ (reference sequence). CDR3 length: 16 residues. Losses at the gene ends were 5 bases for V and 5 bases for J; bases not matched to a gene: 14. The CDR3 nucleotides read TGTGCCAGCAGCCCCCAAGACCCACAGGGGTTGGAGACCCAGTACTTC. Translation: CASSPQDPQGLETQYF.

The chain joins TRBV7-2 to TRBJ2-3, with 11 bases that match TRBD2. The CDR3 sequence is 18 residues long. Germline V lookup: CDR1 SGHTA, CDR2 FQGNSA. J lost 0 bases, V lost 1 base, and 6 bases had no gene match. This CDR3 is CASSLEASGGQSTDTQYF. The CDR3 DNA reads TGTGCCAGCAGCTTAGAGGCTAGCGGGGGGCAGAGCACAGATACGCAGTATTTT.